The TCR beta chain under discussion was sequenced for a study of T cells in women clearing cervical HPV infection. Study-level information: For cases, blood was sampled a median 149 days after lesion detection, interquartile range roughly 80 to 220 days. Findings and caveats of the study: TRBV6-7 relative abundance averaged roughly 0.099% in cases and 0.16% in controls.

Cervical HPV DNA detected by MY09/MY11 PCR, typed by dot-blot. About this clone: What it binds is unknown. Read sequence stops 3 residues before the CDR3 end, and the germline J gene provides the missing end.

Average input was 1200 ng genomic DNA for immunoSEQ TCR beta CDR3 amplification. Method: immunoSEQ multiplex PCR; TCRdb's copy keeps in-frame clones and lacks some. The sample data list about 40,000 clones. The V gene's germline CDR1 is MNHEY and CDR2 SVGEGT. CDR3 length: 15 amino acids. Trimming removed 0 bases from V and 0 bases from J, with 9 bases in between. The source material was blood buffy coat. The chain recombines TRBV6-2 or TRBV6-3 with TRBJ2-7; weak D call: TRBD2 (6 bases). This receptor was taken from a woman aged 18-69 years with a cervical HPV16 infection that either progressed to CIN3+ or cleared (not recorded which). The CDR3 protein is CASSYSDGGSYEQYF. CDR3 DNA (partial): TGTGCCAGCAGTTACTCAGACGGGGGCTCCTACGAG.